Presented here are 12 T cell receptor beta chains from one specimen sequenced in a study of T cell responses to AZD1222 COVID-19 vaccine. Data came from immunoSEQ multiplex PCR; TCRdb stores just in-frame clones and leaves some out. Of about 120,000 clones in the sample, 80% to 90% were seen once. The sample consisted of peripheral blood, taken on day 0 of AZD1222 vaccination. These receptors were collected from an adult in good health.

The V call is TRBV28, the J call TRBJ1-5; D is ambiguous. Germline V gene data show CDR1 as MDHEN and CDR2 as SYDVKM. This CDR3 is 11 amino acids long. V was pared by 8 bases and J by 12 bases, with 14 bases between. CDR3 DNA: TGTGCCAGCGGACTCCGCGAAGTCCAGCATTTT. Translating it yields CASGLREVQHF. Full variable domain (remainder filled in from reference TRBV28 and TRBJ1-5): DVKVTQSSRYLVKRTGEKVFLECVQDMDHENMFWYRQDPGLGLRLIYFSYDVKMKEKGDIPEGYSVSREKKERFSLILESASTNQTSMYLCASGLREVQHFGDGTRLSIL.

The rearrangement links TRBV28 to TRBJ1-1, with a weak D call TRBD1 (6 bases). Deletions cut 2 bases from V and 5 bases from J, with 12 bases between. This CDR3 region has 14 residues. The germline CDR1 and CDR2 sequences are MDHEN and SYDVKM. CDR3 DNA sequence: TGTGCCAGCAGTTTAGCAAAACAGGGAACTGAAGCTTTCTTT. Translating gives CASSLAKQGTEAFF.

The V and J genes are TRBV7-9 and TRBJ2-1, with TRBD2 as a possible D gene (6 bases). V dropped 6 bases and J dropped 4 bases, with 19 bases sitting between them. This CDR3 has 16 residues. The germline CDR1 and CDR2 sequences are SEHNR and FQNEAQ (reference sequence). The CDR3 bases are TGTGCCAGCAGTTCTACCGGGACTCTACCATACAATGAGCAGTTCTTC. It codes for CASSSTGTLPYNEQFF.

The chain uses TRBV30 and TRBJ1-2, with 12 bases fitting TRBD1. With 2 bases clipped from V and 1 base from J, the junction kept 14 bases outside the gene matches. Germline V gives CDR1 GTSNPN, CDR2 SVGIG (reference sequence). The CDR3 has 19 amino acids. The CDR3 nucleotides are TGTGCCTGGAGTAAAGGCGAGGGACAGGGGGCTAGACTTAACTATGGCTACACCTTC. It codes for CAWSKGEGQGARLNYGYTF.

The chain joins TRBV11-2 to TRBJ1-5; 10 bases are shared with TRBD1. The germline V gene encodes CDR1 SGHAT and CDR2 FQNNGV. CDR3 length: 16 residues. V trimming: 5 bases; J trimming: 3 bases; junction bases outside the gene matches: 7. CDR3 sequence: CASSPGTGDFNQPQHF. The CDR3 DNA follows: TGTGCCAGCAGCCCCGGGACAGGGGATTTCAATCAGCCCCAGCATTTT. Using reference TRBV11-2 and TRBJ1-5 for the parts outside the CDR3, the full variable domain is EAGVAQSPRYKIIEKRQSVAFWCNPISGHATLYWYQQILGQGPKLLIQFQNNGVVDDSQLPKDRFSAERLKGVDSTLKIQPAKLEDSAVYLCASSPGTGDFNQPQHFGDGTRLSIL.

The V gene is TRBV6-4, the J gene TRBJ2-7; 9 bases align to TRBD2. The CDR3 loop spans 15 amino acids. Germline trimming cut 4 bases from V and 5 bases from J; bases unmatched to any gene: 9. Germline-derived CDR1 and CDR2 are MRHNA and SNTAGT. CDR3 DNA: TGTGCCAGCAGTGCCTCGACTAGCGGCAGTCACGAGCAGTACTTC. Encoded protein: CASSASTSGSHEQYF.

CDR3 residues: CASSKGQGGEKLFF. The CDR3 DNA reads TGTGCCAGCAGCAAGGGACAGGGGGGTGAAAAACTGTTTTTT. This chain uses TRBV7-2 with TRBJ1-4; 11 bases line up with TRBD1. CDR1 and CDR2 (germline): SGHTA, FQGNSA. CDR3 length: 14 residues. V shed 5 bases and J 7 bases; nucleotides not matched to a gene: 3.

Only a few counts were recorded for this clone. The gene calls are TRBV28 and TRBJ2-1; possible D gene TRBD2, 6 bases. The V end lost 1 base, the J end lost 9 bases, and 16 bases lay between the germline ends. The CDR3 is made up of 15 amino acids. From germline, CDR1 is MDHEN and CDR2 SYDVKM. This chain's CDR3 is CASSLSRAGTLEQFF. CDR3 sequence (DNA): TGTGCCAGCAGTTTATCAAGGGCAGGGACTCTTGAGCAGTTCTTC.

A note on this clone: Compared with germline, one end of the junction differs, possibly owing to a read error. V and J are TRBV3-1 (or the pseudogene TRBV3-2) and TRBJ2-5, with no clear D. This CDR3 region has 12 residues. Looked up from germline, CDR1 is LGHDT and CDR2 is YNNKEL (reference sequence). The CDR3 protein is CASSLPGEAQYF. The CDR3 DNA reads as TGTGCCAGCAGCCTACCAGGAGAGGCCCAGTACTTC.

The chain combines TRBV6-5 with TRBJ2-2; 7 nucleotides match TRBD1. Germline values: CDR1 MNHEY, CDR2 SVGAGI. The CDR3 length is 16 residues. V trimming: 4 bases; J trimming: 4 bases; junction bases outside the gene matches: 9. CDR3 coding DNA: TGTGCCAGCAGTTTGACAGGGAGCGATCCCACCGGGGAGCTGTTTTTT. This encodes CASSLTGSDPTGELFF.

This clone was counted a single time. The rearrangement uses TRBV10-1 and TRBJ2-1; 8 nucleotides align to TRBD1. Per the germline V gene, CDR1 is WNHNN and CDR2 is SYGVQD (reference sequence). The V gene end was trimmed by 8 bases and the J gene end by 10 bases; junction bases not matched to a gene: 19. The CDR3 has 16 residues. In DNA, the CDR3 is TGCGCCAGCTCACCCTTCCGGGACAGGCTACCCGAGGAGCAGTTCTTC. Translated, it gives CASSPFRDRLPEEQFF.

V gene TRBV5-4 combines with J gene TRBJ1-2; 10 nucleotides match TRBD1. From germline, CDR1 is SGHNT and CDR2 YYREEE (reference sequence). V lost 5 bases to trimming and J lost 6 bases; unmatched junction nucleotides: 4. This CDR3 comprises 13 residues. This chain's CDR3 is CASRLTGGDGYTF. The CDR3 nucleotides are TGTGCCAGCAGACTGACAGGGGGCGATGGCTACACCTTC.